The source of this TCR beta chain is a study of blood T cell repertoires in COVID-19. About the research overall: Samples representing acute and convalescent COVID-19 were sourced from the United States, Italy and Spain. T cells, B-cell-depleted T cells, or PBMCs supplied cDNA or gDNA.

As processed by the authors: Reference gene primer amplification gave nucleated cell count estimates. The repertoire was sequenced with immunoSEQ multiplex PCR; TCRdb's copy has only in-frame clones and lacks some. V and J calls and clone size are those listed in that table; D and trimming were worked out from the DNA. The data contain around 190,000 clones, roughly four fifths of them singletons. In its sample, this clone was seen a few times. The CDR3 is 12 residues long. The V and J ends lost 5 bases and 4 bases respectively, with 6 bases between them. Germline V CDR1 and CDR2: SQVTM, ANQGSEA. The J gene is TRBJ2-6, the V gene TRBV29-1; D gene unclear. The TCR originated in a woman aged 50 to 60 with acute or convalescent COVID-19. The specimen was peripheral blood. CDR3 amino acids: CSVRGGANVLTF. The DNA of the CDR3 is TGCAGCGTTCGAGGAGGGGCCAACGTCCTGACTTTC.